These 32 T cell receptor beta chains came from one sample sequenced in a study of blood T cells in healthy people across ages. Sample-barcoded 5' priming and a J-beta primer mix drove a second PCR of roughly 6 to 12 cycles. TCRdb ran MiXCR on the 5' RACE reads and lists one entry per CDR3 protein. The sample yields 800,000 to 950,000 distinct CDR3 sequences, about 36% seen once. The sample comprised blood. The receptors shown here come from a man in his late teens or twenties in good health.

The chain combines TRBV9 with TRBJ2-3, with no clear D. V shed 3 bases and J shed 0 bases, with 11 bases lying between them. The CDR3 sequence is 15 residues long. The germline gives CDR1 SGDLS, CDR2 YYNGEE. The CDR3, as DNA: TGTGCCAGCAGCGAGGACGGAGCTAGCACAGATACGCAGTATTTT. Translated, it gives CASSEDGASTDTQYF.

This clonotype was counted only a few times. Here the CDR3 reads CASSLRDTGDGYTF. CDR3 nucleotides: TGTGCCAGCAGCTTACGGGATACAGGGGATGGCTACACCTTC. V gene TRBV28 combines with J gene TRBJ1-2; 7 nucleotides align to TRBD1. Germline CDR1 and CDR2: MDHEN and SYDVKM. The trim removed 6 bases at V and 6 bases at J, leaving 10 bases unmatched. The CDR3 is 14 residues long.

The chain couples TRBV20-1 to TRBJ2-1; the D is unclear. The DNA matches TRBJ2-7 better at its end, which makes the J call doubtful. The CDR3 runs to 13 residues. Looked up from germline, CDR1 is DFQATT and CDR2 is SNEGSKA (reference sequence). This chain's CDR3 is CSAGLSSYNEQYF. CDR3 sequence (DNA): TGCAGTGCCGGCCTTAGCTCCTACAATGAGCAGTACTTC.

This clonotype showed up just a few times. The chain joins TRBV5-6 to TRBJ2-1, with 8 bases lining up with TRBD1. The CDR3 has 17 residues. After removal of 4 bases from V and 5 bases from J, the junction contained 14 bases not matched to a gene. Germline V lookup: CDR1 SGHDT, CDR2 YYEEEE. The DNA of the CDR3 is TGTGCCAGCAGCCGATTCGGACAGGGTATATACCACAATGAGCAGTTCTTC. Translated: CASSRFGQGIYHNEQFF. Drawing the rest from reference TRBV5-6 and TRBJ2-1, the complete variable domain is DAGVTQSPTHLIKTRGQQVTLRCSPKSGHDTVSWYQQALGQGPQFIFQYYEEEERQRGNFPDRFSGHQFPNYSSELNVNALLLGDSALYLCASSRFGQGIYHNEQFFGPGTRLTVL.

This clonotype was counted a few times. J is TRBJ2-5 and V is TRBV5-1; D call uncertain. The CDR3 contains 12 residues. V was pared by 4 bases and J by 11 bases, with 15 bases between. Germline V gene sequence: CDR1 SGHRS, CDR2 YFSETQ. This CDR3 reads CASSVGIGEQYF. The CDR3 DNA follows: TGCGCCAGCAGCGTGGGTATAGGAGAGCAGTACTTC.

The rearrangement links TRBV12-3 or TRBV12-4 to TRBJ1-1; TRBD1 might be the D (5 bases). The CDR3 sequence is 14 residues long. V was shortened by 2 bases and J by 7 bases, with 14 bases between the two germline ends. The CDR3 DNA reads TGTGCCAGCAGTTTAAATGGGGCCCCGAGTGAAGCTTTCTTT. Protein: CASSLNGAPSEAFF.

V is TRBV24-1 and J is TRBJ2-2; D not resolved. Germline-derived CDR1 and CDR2 are KGHDR and SFDVKD. V shed 0 bases and J shed 11 bases, with 12 bases lying between them. There are 14 residues in the CDR3. The CDR3 is CATSDLRGPPELFF. CDR3 in DNA: TGTGCCACCAGTGATTTGCGAGGCCCTCCAGAGCTGTTTTTT.

The gene calls are TRBV7-2 and TRBJ2-1; D remains ambiguous. The germline V gene encodes CDR1 SGHTA and CDR2 FQGNSA. V was clipped by 1 base and J by 7 bases, with 17 bases between them. CDR3 length equals 16 residues. The CDR3 protein is CASSLGVGGQENEQFF. The CDR3 DNA reads as TGTGCCAGCAGCTTAGGTGTTGGCGGCCAAGAGAATGAGCAGTTCTTC.

The V gene is TRBV2, the J gene TRBJ1-2, with TRBD1 matching over 8 bases. The V gene end was trimmed by 7 bases and the J gene end by 6 bases; junction bases not matched to a gene: 4. This CDR3 has 12 residues. Per the germline V gene, CDR1 is SNHLY and CDR2 is FYNNEI. CDR3 DNA sequence: TGTGCCAGCACCGGACAGGGCGATGGCTACACCTTC. The encoded protein is CASTGQGDGYTF.

J is TRBJ1-2 and V is TRBV12-3 or TRBV12-4, with D tentatively TRBD1 (5 bases). This CDR3 is built from 14 residues. Trimming removed 5 bases from V and 6 bases from J, with 16 bases in between. CDR3 protein: CASSVGAGNNGYTF. In DNA form, the CDR3 reads TGTGCCAGCAGTGTAGGGGCCGGGAACAATGGCTACACCTTC.

The chain carries TRBV7-2 and TRBJ2-3; 10 bases agree with TRBD2. The V gene's germline CDR1 is SGHTA and CDR2 FQGNSA. With 1 base clipped from V and 4 bases from J, the junction kept 5 bases outside the gene matches. CDR3 size: 16 residues. The CDR3 spells CASSLVSGGAADTQYF. The CDR3 coding sequence is TGTGCCAGCAGCTTAGTAAGCGGGGGGGCCGCAGATACGCAGTATTTT.

This chain links TRBV20-1 with TRBJ2-5, with 8 bases fitting TRBD2. The CDR3 is made up of 15 amino acids. Germline loops: CDR1 DFQATT, CDR2 SNEGSKA (reference sequence). The trim removed 1 base at V and 2 bases at J, leaving 6 bases unmatched. The CDR3 DNA follows: TGCAGTGCTAGAGGCGAGCGGGGGAGACAAGAGACCCAGTACTTC. This codes for CSARGERGRQETQYF.

Note on this clonotype: At one boundary the junction diverges from the germline segment, which might be a read error. V and J are TRBV5-1 and TRBJ2-5; D is perhaps TRBD2 (7 bases). The CDR3 is 14 amino acids. Germline CDR1 and CDR2: SGHRS and YFSETQ. CDR3 sequence reads: CAGSPGGGEETQYF. The CDR3, as DNA: TGCGCCGGCAGCCCGGGCGGGGGCGAAGAGACCCAGTACTTC.

The genes are TRBV12-3 or TRBV12-4 and TRBJ1-5, with D maybe TRBD1 (6 bases). The CDR3 totals 16 residues. V was shortened by 6 bases and J by 0 bases, with 15 bases between the two germline ends. The CDR3 protein is CASSPYGQNSNQPQHF. In DNA form, the CDR3 reads TGTGCCAGCAGCCCTTACGGACAGAATAGCAATCAGCCCCAGCATTTT.

V usage is TRBV10-3 and J usage is TRBJ2-7; TRBD1 agrees at 10 bases. Germline CDR1 is ENHRY and CDR2 is SYGVKD. This CDR3 contains 19 residues. The J segment lost 7 bases and the V segment lost 6 bases, leaving 24 bases of the junction unmatched. CDR3: CAIRDLDRGLSVAGNEQYF. For the CDR3, the DNA is TGTGCCATCAGGGATCTCGACAGGGGGCTTTCGGTGGCGGGGAATGAGCAGTACTTC.

V is TRBV20-1 and J is TRBJ2-7; D might be TRBD1 or TRBD2, each matching 5 bases. The CDR3 covers 16 residues. CDR1 and CDR2 from the germline V gene are DFQATT and SNEGSKA (reference sequence). V was shortened by 1 base and J by 2 bases, with 18 bases between the two germline ends. The CDR3 region is CSARVWLGTAAYEQYF. CDR3 nucleotide sequence: TGCAGTGCTAGAGTATGGTTGGGGACCGCCGCCTACGAGCAGTACTTC.

CDR3 sequence reads: CASSVKTPMNTEAFF. CDR3 DNA: TGTGCCAGCAGTGTAAAGACACCGATGAACACTGAAGCTTTCTTT. This chain uses TRBV2 with TRBJ1-1; no definite D call. The CDR3 loop spans 15 amino acids. Germline V gene lookup returns CDR1 SNHLY and CDR2 FYNNEI. The germline V and J ends were trimmed by 4 bases and 0 bases, with 12 bases remaining between them.

A word on this clonotype: A much larger clone sits a single nucleotide away, making a read error possible. This chain links TRBV12-3 or TRBV12-4 with TRBJ2-3; TRBD2 aligns across 7 bases. The trim removed 6 bases at V and 4 bases at J, leaving 10 bases unmatched. The CDR3 extends over 15 amino acids. The CDR3 bases are TGTGCCAGCAGCCCTAGCGGAAGTAGCGCAGATACGCAGTATTTT. Amino acids: CASSPSGSSADTQYF.

This clonotype was observed a few times. This chain uses TRBV12-3 or TRBV12-4 with TRBJ1-1; maybe TRBD1 (5 bases). Trimming removed 8 bases at V and 4 bases at J, with 11 bases between. This CDR3 spans 12 amino acids. The CDR3: CASGGEITEAFF. The CDR3 bases are TGTGCCAGCGGAGGGGAGATCACTGAAGCTTTCTTT.

The chain has TRBV6-5 and TRBJ1-2; no reliable D call. V lost 2 bases to trimming and J lost 1 base, with 8 bases between them. The CDR3 length is 14 residues. Germline V gene data show CDR1 as MNHEY and CDR2 as SVGAGI. DNA of the CDR3: TGTGCCAGCAGTTACAAGGGAATTAACTATGGCTACACCTTC. Translation: CASSYKGINYGYTF.

Concerning this clonotype itself: A much larger clone lies a single base off, so this may be a read error. The chain couples TRBV29-1 to TRBJ2-3, with D possibly matching TRBD2 (6 bases). This CDR3 comprises 11 residues. Germline lookup yields CDR1 SQVTM and CDR2 ANQGSEA. CDR3 DNA: TGCAGCGTTTCCCAGGGAGGTACGCGGTATTTT. Protein sequence: CSVSQGGTRYF.

The chain combines TRBV9 with TRBJ1-4; 11 nucleotides match TRBD1. Germline assignment: CDR1 SGDLS and CDR2 YYNGEE. V shed 2 bases and J 7 bases; nucleotides not matched to a gene: 4. The CDR3 loop spans 15 amino acids. The CDR3 here is CASSVLGQGVEKLFF. Here the CDR3 DNA reads TGTGCCAGCAGCGTCCTGGGACAGGGGGTTGAAAAACTGTTTTTT.

The gene calls are TRBV12-3 or TRBV12-4 and TRBJ2-3, with unresolved D. The CDR3 runs to 15 residues. V shed 1 base and J shed 3 bases, with 11 bases lying between them. CDR3 sequence reads: CASSLVRVRTDTQYF. The CDR3, as DNA: TGTGCCAGCAGTTTAGTTAGGGTACGAACAGATACGCAGTATTTT.

This clonotype was seen many times. The V call is TRBV10-3, the J call TRBJ2-5; a weak D match, TRBD2 (6 bases). CDR3 size: 18 residues. V lost 0 bases to trimming and J lost 1 base, with 18 bases between them. Per germline, CDR1 ENHRY and CDR2 SYGVKD. CDR3 DNA sequence: TGTGCCATCAGTGAGTCGAAGGTGTTAGCGGCCATCCAAGAGACCCAGTACTTC. This gives the protein CAISESKVLAAIQETQYF.

The genes are TRBV7-2 and TRBJ1-2, with 9 bases identical to TRBD1. Germline loops: CDR1 SGHTA, CDR2 FQGNSA. The trim removed 4 bases at V and 7 bases at J, leaving 10 bases unmatched. The CDR3 covers 15 residues. The CDR3 spells CASSSITGGWGGYTF. The CDR3 nucleotides are TGTGCCAGCAGCTCGATTACAGGGGGCTGGGGTGGCTACACCTTC.

The rearrangement joins TRBV6-4 to TRBJ2-5; 9 nucleotides line up with TRBD2. Trimming removed 6 bases from V and 11 bases from J; junction bases left unmatched: 13. Germline CDR1 and CDR2: MRHNA and SNTAGT. This CDR3 is built from 14 residues. The CDR3 DNA reads TGTGCCAGCAGCTGGACTAGCGAGGGATATGAGCAGTACTTC. This gives the protein CASSWTSEGYEQYF.

This clonotype was seen a few times. This chain connects TRBV10-3 to TRBJ1-6; 8 bases are a match to TRBD1. This CDR3 has 15 residues. The ends lost 2 bases at V and 8 bases at J; junction bases unmatched: 5. Germline loops: CDR1 ENHRY, CDR2 SYGVKD. The CDR3 nucleotides are TGTGCCATCAGTGAGATGGGACAGGACTATTCACCCCTCCACTTT. It yields the protein CAISEMGQDYSPLHF.

This clonotype was counted only a few times. The CDR3 is CASSKRREAFF. CDR3 in DNA: TGTGCCAGCAGCAAAAGACGTGAAGCTTTCTTT. V and J are TRBV7-2 and TRBJ1-1; no definite D call. Germline V gene data show CDR1 as SGHTA and CDR2 as FQGNSA. The CDR3 is made up of 11 amino acids. V was trimmed by 5 bases and J by 7 bases, leaving 8 bases between them.

The genes are TRBV12-3 or TRBV12-4 and TRBJ2-1, with D perhaps TRBD2 (6 bases). The length of the CDR3 is 17 residues. Trimming pared 3 bases from V and 3 bases from J, leaving 18 bases between. The chain's CDR3 is CASSLALGAGSYNEQFF. The CDR3 DNA sequence: TGTGCCAGCAGTTTGGCCCTAGGGGCGGGGAGCTACAATGAGCAGTTCTTC.

This clonotype has ten or more counts. The chain carries TRBV27 and TRBJ2-1; 7 positions agree with TRBD2. The CDR3 is 14 amino acids. Unmatched junction bases numbered 10, after V lost 8 bases and J lost 6 bases. The germline V gene encodes CDR1 MNHEY and CDR2 SMNVEV (reference sequence). The CDR3 region is CASGRAGVINEQFF. The CDR3 DNA sequence: TGTGCCAGCGGTCGGGCGGGGGTGATCAATGAGCAGTTCTTC.

Comment on this clonotype: One junction end does not reproduce the germline sequence, and a read error may be involved. The V call is TRBV7-6, the J call TRBJ1-2, with D maybe TRBD1 (6 bases). This CDR3 spans 12 amino acids. Germline CDR1 is SGHVS and CDR2 is FNYEAQ. For the CDR3, the DNA is TGTGCCGGCAGCTTCACAGGGAATGGCTACACCTTC. Encoded protein: CAGSFTGNGYTF.

This clonotype came up a few times. The chain uses TRBV27 and TRBJ1-6; 8 bases line up with TRBD1. This CDR3 contains 15 residues. Per the germline V gene, CDR1 is MNHEY and CDR2 is SMNVEV (reference sequence). V shed 6 bases, J shed 8 bases, and the junction held 9 bases outside the gene matches. DNA of the CDR3: TGTGCCAGCAGCTCTCCGGGACAGGTTGATTCACCCCTCCACTTT. Translated, it gives CASSSPGQVDSPLHF.